This is a list of T cell receptor beta chains from one sample in a study of cytomegalovirus exposure and HLA in healthy donors. Produced via immunoSEQ multiplex PCR; TCRdb's table is partial and in-frame only. The sample carries around 140,000 clones, 70% to 80% recorded once. What was sequenced was PBMCs. These receptors all come from a female donor in good health and CMV-seronegative. CDR3s include the opening cysteine and the closing phenylalanine or tryptophan. The order of the fields is D gene, J gene, clone size, V gene, CDR3 DNA, CDR3 protein. A D gene is named only where the DNA matches it firmly. Clone size is shown for a subset of rows, as once, few, many or a class of expanded clone.

d_gene: TRBD1; j_gene: TRBJ2-5; abundance: -; v_gene: TRBV5-1; CDR3nt: TGCGCCAGCAGTTATACCGGGACAGGGACGGAGACCCAGTACTTC; CDR3aa: CASSYTGTGTETQYF
d_gene: TRBD1; j_gene: TRBJ1-1; abundance: once; v_gene: TRBV7-6; CDR3nt: TGTGCCAGCAGCCCCAGACAGGGTACTGAAGCTTTCTTT; CDR3aa: CASSPRQGTEAFF
d_gene: TRBD2; j_gene: TRBJ2-1; abundance: -; v_gene: TRBV4-2; CDR3nt: TGTGCCAGCAGCCAGGGTGTTAGCGGGGGTTCTTCCAATGAGCAGTTCTTC; CDR3aa: CASSQGVSGGSSNEQFF
d_gene: TRBD1; j_gene: TRBJ2-5; abundance: few; v_gene: TRBV7-9; CDR3nt: TGTGCCAGCAGCTTATACGGTTGGGACAGCAAAGAGACCCAGTACTTC; CDR3aa: CASSLYGWDSKETQYF
d_gene: TRBD2; j_gene: TRBJ2-7; abundance: -; v_gene: TRBV6-6; CDR3nt: TGTGCCAGCGGCGGGGCTAGCGGATCCTACGAGCAGTACTTC; CDR3aa: CASGGASGSYEQYF
d_gene: TRBD2; j_gene: TRBJ2-4; abundance: few; v_gene: TRBV28; CDR3nt: TGTGCCAGCAGCGCCCCCGTAGTGACAGCGGGGGACCTAGCCAAAAACATTCAGTACTTC; CDR3aa: CASSAPVVTAGDLAKNIQYF
d_gene: TRBD1; j_gene: TRBJ1-6; abundance: -; v_gene: TRBV18; CDR3nt: TGTGCCAGCTCGCCGGGACAGACTAATTCACCCCTCCACTTT; CDR3aa: CASSPGQTNSPLHF
d_gene: -; j_gene: TRBJ1-5; abundance: -; v_gene: TRBV5-1; CDR3nt: TGCGCCAACCCGACCCCTTGGACACGCAATAGCAATCAGCCCCAGCATTTT; CDR3aa: CANPTPWTRNSNQPQHF
d_gene: TRBD1; j_gene: TRBJ2-7; abundance: -; v_gene: TRBV28; CDR3nt: TGTGCCAGCAGCCGGGACAGGGCAGTTGTCGAGCAGTACTTC; CDR3aa: CASSRDRAVVEQYF
d_gene: -; j_gene: TRBJ2-2; abundance: -; v_gene: TRBV5-4; CDR3nt: TGTGCCAGCAGAAACAGGGACACCGGGGAGCTGTTTTTT; CDR3aa: CASRNRDTGELFF
d_gene: TRBD1; j_gene: TRBJ2-6; abundance: -; v_gene: TRBV2; CDR3nt: TGTGCCAGCCGGGGACAGGGGGCGGCTGGGGCCAACGGCCTGACTTTC; CDR3aa: CASRGQGAAGANGLTF
d_gene: -; j_gene: TRBJ1-1; abundance: once; v_gene: TRBV6-1; CDR3nt: TGTGCCAGCAGTGAAGTTGGAGGGAGAGGCACTGAAGCTTTCTTT; CDR3aa: CASSEVGGRGTEAFF
d_gene: TRBD2; j_gene: TRBJ2-7; abundance: -; v_gene: TRBV28; CDR3nt: TGTGCCAGCAGTCGACTCCTAGCGGGAGTAAACGAGCAGTACTTC; CDR3aa: CASSRLLAGVNEQYF
d_gene: -; j_gene: TRBJ2-3; abundance: -; v_gene: TRBV28; CDR3nt: TGTGCCAGCAGTTCCCTAGGCAGGGAAACAGATACGCAGTATTTT; CDR3aa: CASSSLGRETDTQYF
d_gene: -; j_gene: TRBJ2-1; abundance: -; v_gene: TRBV29-1; CDR3nt: TGCAGCGTACCAAGACCCCTCGGGGGGCAGTTCTTC; CDR3aa: CSVPRPLGGQFF